Listed here are 26 T cell receptor beta chains from one sample, sequenced in a study of PD-1 blockade in classical Hodgkin lymphoma. The data were produced by immunoSEQ multiplex PCR, yet TCRdb's version contains in-frame clones alone and is incomplete. The sample consists of around 23,000 clones, 84% of them appearing once. Each and every patient relapsed after autologous stem cell transplantation, and patients got differing brentuximab vedotin exposure. Magnetic negative selection purified CD4+ T cells from thawed PBMCs. Specimen: CD4+ T cells from blood, collected at baseline. These receptors all stem from a human donor with classical Hodgkin lymphoma.

V usage is TRBV19 and J usage is TRBJ2-3, with TRBD1 identical over 7 bases. With 4 bases clipped from V and 2 bases from J, the junction kept 6 bases outside the gene matches. The V gene's germline CDR1 is LNHDA and CDR2 SQIVND (reference sequence). The CDR3 consists of 15 residues. Here the CDR3 DNA reads TGTGCCAGTAGTACCAGACAGGGAGACACAGATACGCAGTATTTT. It yields the protein CASSTRQGDTDTQYF.

The chain has TRBV6-7 and TRBJ2-3; tentatively, D is TRBD2 (6 bases). TRBV6-7 is an open reading frame whose function is uncertain. V gave up 0 bases and J gave up 0 bases, with 13 bases separating them. The CDR3 totals 17 residues. CDR3 region: CASSYSRLDTSTDTQYF. Written as DNA, the CDR3 is TGTGCCAGCAGTTACTCGCGACTAGACACTAGCACAGATACGCAGTATTTT.

The V and J genes are TRBV12-5 and TRBJ1-5; 7 bases match TRBD1. Trimming removed 11 bases from V and 2 bases from J; junction bases left unmatched: 6. Germline CDR1 and CDR2: LGHNT and FRNRAP. The CDR3 loop spans 13 amino acids. Here the CDR3 reads CAGQGGGNQPQHF. CDR3 bases: TGTGCTGGACAAGGGGGCGGCAATCAGCCCCAGCATTTT.

A remark on this clone: Other DNA sequences in the sample encode the same CDR3. The chain is built from TRBV2 and TRBJ1-2; 9 bases agree with TRBD1. CDR1 and CDR2 (germline): SNHLY, FYNNEI. V shed 4 bases, J shed 6 bases, and the junction held 0 bases outside the gene matches. The length of the CDR3 is 12 residues. The CDR3 DNA follows: TGTGCCAGCAGTGGACAGGGGGATGGCTACACCTTC. Translated: CASSGQGDGYTF.

The chain links TRBV15 to TRBJ1-6, with D unresolved. V gave up 0 bases and J gave up 2 bases, with 8 bases separating them. This CDR3 comprises 16 residues. Germline V gene sequence: CDR1 LNHNV, CDR2 YYDKDF (reference sequence). CDR3 region: CATSRDPKTYNSPLHF. In nucleotides, the CDR3 is TGTGCCACCAGCAGAGATCCGAAGACCTATAATTCACCCCTCCACTTT.

This chain uses TRBV7-3 with TRBJ1-1; 11 nucleotides agree with TRBD1. CDR1 is SGHTA and CDR2 is FQGTGA in the germline V gene. J gave up 4 bases and V 6 bases, and 4 bases lay outside the gene matches. This CDR3 has 14 amino acids. CDR3 sequence reads: CASSRTGGFTEAFF. In DNA form, the CDR3 reads TGTGCCAGCAGTCGGACAGGGGGCTTCACTGAAGCTTTCTTT.

This clone was counted only a few times. This rearrangement joins TRBV28 to TRBJ2-7; tentatively, D is TRBD1 or TRBD2 (5 bases each). The CDR3 spans 15 residues. V was clipped by 8 bases and J by 3 bases, with 20 bases between them. In germline, CDR1 is MDHEN, CDR2 SYDVKM. CDR3 DNA sequence: TGTGCCAGCCTTACCCCGGGGCTGAATCACTACGAGCAGTACTTC. As protein: CASLTPGLNHYEQYF.

The sample holds a few counts of this clone. The chain uses TRBV11-2 and TRBJ1-6, with D unclear. Germline V CDR1 and CDR2: SGHAT, FQNNGV. The V end was cut by 2 bases, the J end by 8 bases, with 13 bases between. The CDR3 consists of 15 residues. This CDR3 is CASSLNGILDSPLHF. The CDR3 bases are TGTGCCAGCAGCTTAAACGGGATTCTAGATTCACCCCTCCACTTT.

This chain joins TRBV18 and TRBJ1-4; 7 bases fit TRBD1. J was trimmed by 0 bases and V by 4 bases; bases with no gene match: 8. Germline V gene data show CDR1 as KGHSH and CDR2 as LQKENI. This CDR3 has 17 amino acids. The CDR3 nucleotides read TGTGCCAGCTCACGTACACAGGGGTCCGCAACTAATGAAAAACTGTTTTTT. Protein sequence: CASSRTQGSATNEKLFF.

The chain recombines TRBV7-9 with TRBJ2-7, with D hard to call. Trimming cost V 1 base and J 6 bases, with 13 bases left between them. CDR1 is SEHNR and CDR2 is FQNEAQ in the germline V gene (reference sequence). The CDR3 is made up of 14 amino acids. Here the CDR3 DNA reads TGTGCCAGCAGCTTAGGGCAGTCATTTCTCGAGCAGTACTTC. Protein sequence: CASSLGQSFLEQYF. Full variable domain (outside the CDR3, taken from reference TRBV7-9 and TRBJ2-7): DTGVSQNPRHKITKRGQNVTFRCDPISEHNRLYWYRQTLGQGPEFLTYFQNEAQLEKSRLLSDRFSAERPKGSFSTLEIQRTEQGDSAMYLCASSLGQSFLEQYFGPGTRLTVT.

The V gene is TRBV7-2, the J gene TRBJ1-1; D unresolved. The V end lost 1 base, the J end lost 0 bases, and 9 bases lay between the germline ends. The length of the CDR3 is 15 residues. Germline loops: CDR1 SGHTA, CDR2 FQGNSA. The CDR3 coding sequence is TGTGCCAGCAGCTTAGGTGGAGTCCTGAACACTGAAGCTTTCTTT. This sequence encodes CASSLGGVLNTEAFF.

The chain links TRBV19 to TRBJ2-7; D ambiguous. CDR1 is LNHDA, CDR2 SQIVND, per germline (reference sequence). V was cut by 4 bases and J by 3 bases, with 13 bases left in between. The CDR3 extends over 14 amino acids. DNA for the CDR3: TGTGCCAGTAGTAAAACCGACACTTACTACGAGCAGTACTTC. Translation: CASSKTDTYYEQYF.

This clone is deemed medium-sized. This chain joins TRBV4-3 and TRBJ1-3; 9 bases map to TRBD1. Germline values: CDR1 LGHNA, CDR2 YSLEER. After removal of 0 bases from V and 8 bases from J, the junction contained 5 bases not matched to a gene. The CDR3 length is 15 residues. This chain's CDR3 is CASSQEGTGKYTIYF. Written as DNA, the CDR3 is TGCGCCAGCAGCCAAGAAGGGACAGGGAAATACACCATATATTTT.

V gene TRBV4-2 combines with J gene TRBJ1-2; 8 bases are a match to TRBD1. Germline loops: CDR1 LGHNA, CDR2 YNFKEQ. The J segment lost 1 base and the V segment lost 1 base, leaving 5 bases of the junction unmatched. The CDR3 length is 16 residues. The CDR3 here is CASSQGQGAGNYGYTF. In DNA form, the CDR3 reads TGTGCCAGCAGCCAAGGGCAGGGGGCCGGTAACTATGGCTACACCTTC.

This sequence joins TRBV28 and TRBJ1-3; possible D gene TRBD1, 5 bases. The CDR3 contains 15 residues. Between the trimmed V and J ends, which lost 5 bases and 1 base, there was a span of 12 bases. CDR1 MDHEN and CDR2 SYDVKM come from the germline V gene. DNA of the CDR3: TGTGCCAGCAGTCTTGGGACTTTTTCTGGAAACACCATATATTTT. It yields the protein CASSLGTFSGNTIYF.

This chain connects TRBV28 to TRBJ1-2; D possibly corresponds to TRBD1 (6 bases). From germline, CDR1 is MDHEN and CDR2 SYDVKM. The CDR3 has 15 residues. V lost 7 bases and J 2 bases, leaving 17 bases between the germline ends. The CDR3 sequence: CASIPGQRTNYGYTF. The CDR3 DNA reads TGTGCCAGCATCCCCGGACAGCGAACCAACTATGGCTACACCTTC.

J is TRBJ2-5 and V is TRBV11-2; TRBD2 matches at 11 bases. V lost 5 bases and J lost 1; bases outside the gene matches: 6. CDR1 is SGHAT, CDR2 FQNNGV, per germline. The CDR3 is 16 residues long. Written as DNA, the CDR3 is TGTGCCAGCAGCCGGGGACTAGCGGTGAGCCAAGAGACCCAGTACTTC. Translating gives CASSRGLAVSQETQYF.

V usage is TRBV5-8 and J usage is TRBJ1-1, with D possibly matching TRBD1 (6 bases). CDR3 size: 15 residues. The V and J ends lost 4 bases and 1 base respectively, with 14 bases between them. The germline gives CDR1 SGHTS, CDR2 YDEGEE. For the CDR3, the DNA is TGTGCCAGCAGCCTAAGGCAGGGGAGGAACACTGAAGCTTTCTTT. It encodes CASSLRQGRNTEAFF.

The chain uses TRBV4-3 and TRBJ1-2; a weak D match, TRBD1 (5 bases). The CDR3 totals 16 residues. V dropped 0 bases and J dropped 2 bases, with 13 bases sitting between them. Germline loops: CDR1 LGHNA, CDR2 YSLEER. Written as DNA, the CDR3 is TGCGCCAGCAGCCAAGATCGCACAGACAGAAACTATGGCTACACCTTC. This sequence encodes CASSQDRTDRNYGYTF.

This clone was counted a single time. The chain recombines TRBV30 with TRBJ2-3, with TRBD2 identical over 15 bases. CDR3 length equals 15 residues. The J segment lost 6 bases and the V segment lost 3 bases, leaving 4 bases of the junction unmatched. CDR1 and CDR2 from the germline V gene are GTSNPN and SVGIG (reference sequence). CDR3 bases: TGTGCCTGGAGCCCCGGGACTAGCGGGGGGGATACGCAGTATTTT. This codes for CAWSPGTSGGDTQYF.

The table lists this clone with a count of one. V and J are TRBV5-1 and TRBJ1-1, with TRBD1 identical over 8 bases. Germline V gene sequence: CDR1 SGHRS, CDR2 YFSETQ. Trimming cost V 0 bases and J 7 bases; bases outside gene matches: 5. The CDR3 contains 14 residues. The CDR3 sequence: CASSLGQGFGEAFF. Here the CDR3 DNA reads TGCGCCAGCAGCTTGGGACAGGGGTTTGGTGAAGCTTTCTTT.

This clone was observed a single time. This chain joins TRBV5-1 and TRBJ1-1, with 8 bases aligning to TRBD1. The CDR3 is made up of 14 amino acids. Germline values: CDR1 SGHRS, CDR2 YFSETQ. Germline trimming cut 7 bases from V and 5 bases from J; bases unmatched to any gene: 10. The CDR3 sequence: CASSGGEVYTEAFF. CDR3 in DNA: TGCGCCAGCTCAGGGGGCGAGGTATATACTGAAGCTTTCTTT.

The V gene is TRBV5-8, the J gene TRBJ2-7, with 8 bases aligning to TRBD2. V lost 2 bases to trimming and J lost 4 bases; unmatched junction nucleotides: 8. The V gene's germline CDR1 is SGHTS and CDR2 YDEGEE. The CDR3 covers 15 residues. This CDR3 reads CASSLRGTRNYEQYF. The CDR3 DNA sequence: TGTGCCAGCAGCTTAAGGGGGACTAGGAATTACGAGCAGTACTTC.

The chain recombines TRBV7-3 with TRBJ1-1; 10 bases are a match to TRBD1. In germline, CDR1 is SGHTA, CDR2 FQGTGA. This CDR3 comprises 13 residues. J gave up 12 bases and V 3 bases, and 7 bases lay outside the gene matches. The CDR3 loop reads CASSFMDRGVTFF. CDR3 coding DNA: TGTGCCAGCAGCTTTATGGACAGGGGGGTGACTTTCTTT.

CDR3 in amino acids: CVEIPNTEAFF. The CDR3 DNA follows: TGTGTAGAGATTCCGAACACTGAAGCTTTCTTT. The genes are TRBV7-2 and TRBJ1-1; no reliable D call. The CDR3 covers 11 residues. Germline lookup yields CDR1 SGHTA and CDR2 FQGNSA.

This clone has only one observation. The gene calls are TRBV7-9 and TRBJ1-1; a weak D match, TRBD1 (6 bases). The V and J ends lost 3 bases and 4 bases respectively, with 12 bases between them. The CDR3 totals 14 residues. CDR1 and CDR2 (germline): SEHNR, FQNEAQ (reference sequence). In DNA, the CDR3 is TGTGCCAGCAGCTTTCCGGGGGCGCGCACTGAAGCTTTCTTT. It translates to CASSFPGARTEAFF.